The T cell receptor (beta chain) under discussion was sequenced for a study of blood T cell repertoires in COVID-19 (dated by TCRdb to the early 2020s). As for the study more broadly: Collaborator samples came from the United States, Italy and Spain and covered acute and convalescent phases of COVID-19. The material from the prospective study consisted of cDNA or gDNA derived from T cells, B-cell-depleted T cells, or PBMCs. The dataset comprised deeply sampled blood TCRbeta repertoires from subjects exposed to, actively infected with, or recovered from COVID-19. The repertoires were made available in a free public database intended to serve as a resource for research on the immune response to SARS-CoV-2. The samples were drawn from two sources: the first 160 participants of the ongoing ImmuneRACE study, and 1,000 to 1,500 subjects contributed by 6 global collaborators. A de-identified subject ID, COVID-19 status, age in years and sex were almost always included in the sample metadata. Where HLA class I and class II types were available, the types were taken from metadata supplied by the sample provider, not from assay-based typing. The paper's findings and limits, for the study overall: The amount of clinical and demographic metadata varied by source and participant and was provided uncurated.

TCRbeta CDR3 regions were amplified from genomic DNA by means of the immunoSEQ Assay, a bias-controlled multiplex PCR. Per the authors' processing: Within the assay, amplification of reference gene primers was used to estimate how many nucleated cells each sample contained. To quantify the absolute abundance of each unique TCRbeta CDR3 rearrangement, sequence reads were collapsed and filtered. For each sample, productive Simpson clonality was calculated as the square root of Simpson's diversity index across productive rearrangements. TCRdb's version of the immuneACCESS table is confined to in-frame rearrangements and falls short of the full clone set. An unresolved V gene accounts for under half of the shortfall where checked; the remainder is of unknown origin. For V, J and clone size, that table is used; D and trimming come from the DNA. The sample records roughly 140,000 clones, roughly 90% of which are singletons. The top ten clones comprise approximately 1.2% of the sample.

A note on this clone: It lacks a known antigen. Base qualities are not recorded, but no much larger clone differs from it by a single base.

Participants in the prospective study were enrolled through a virtual design, were aged roughly 18 to 100 years, and lived in 24 United States geographic areas. In the prospective study, cohorts were assigned on the basis of participant-reported clinical history obtained from a screening survey and a study questionnaire. Mobile phlebotomists in the prospective study collected whole blood, serum and a nasopharyngeal or oropharyngeal swab from every participant. Participants in the prospective study had the option to provide additional blood draws and questionnaires over a roughly 2-month period. Blood samples from the prospective study were shipped frozen or at room temperature prior to DNA extraction. V is clipped by 4 bases and J by 6 bases, and the sequence between their germline boundaries is 12 bases long. The CDR3, cysteine through phenylalanine, is 13 amino acids long. The only DNA kept is the CDR3, 39 bases in frame from the first base. In the germline V gene (reference sequence), CDR1 corresponds to LGHDT and CDR2 to YNNKEL.

The sequenced sample was PBMCs or T cells enriched from blood (not recorded which). This clonotype was obtained from a woman aged 25 to 39 with acute COVID-19. Recombination connected TRBV3-1 (or the pseudogene TRBV3-2) to TRBJ1-2; TRBD1 could be the D gene, as 5 bases match. The CDR3 amino acid sequence is: CASSPGLLDGYTF. The base sequence is TGTGCCAGCAGCCCGGGACTGCTAGATGGCTACACCTTC.